A selection of T cell receptor beta chains follows, all from one sample in a study of beta chain features in type 1 diabetes. Only in-frame clones appear in the TCRdb table, and some are missing; sequencing was by immunoSEQ multiplex PCR. The sample holds fewer than 250,000 clones, 12% to 15% seen once. The specimen was naive CD4+ T cells from blood. All receptors come from a woman aged 40 to 50 in good health. Both conserved end residues are part of each CDR3. Fields, in order: CDR3 DNA, CDR3 protein, clone size, D gene, V gene, J gene. D genes are given only for firm matches. Expanded clones get a size class; other rows say once, few or many, or leave the size out.

cdr3_nt: TGTGCCAGCAGCTTAGATCAGGGGAGGGTACATGGCTACACCTTC
cdr3_aa: CASSLDQGRVHGYTF
clone_size: .
d_call: .
v_call: TRBV7-8
j_call: TRBJ1-2

cdr3_nt: TGTGCCAGCAGTAACTACAGGGGGCTTTGTTCACCCCTCCACTTT
cdr3_aa: CASSNYRGLCSPLHF
clone_size: few
d_call: TRBD1
v_call: TRBV27
j_call: TRBJ1-6

cdr3_nt: TGCAGCGTTGAACGGCCTAGCGGGGGAAAAGATACGCAGTATTTT
cdr3_aa: CSVERPSGGKDTQYF
clone_size: few
d_call: TRBD2
v_call: TRBV29-1
j_call: TRBJ2-3

cdr3_nt: TGTGCCAGCAGTTACTCAGAGGCCAGCTCCTACGAGCAGTACTTC
cdr3_aa: CASSYSEASSYEQYF
clone_size: .
d_call: .
v_call: TRBV6-5
j_call: TRBJ2-7

cdr3_nt: TGCGCCAGCAGCTTAGGGGTCGGGGGACGCGAGACCCAGTACTTC
cdr3_aa: CASSLGVGGRETQYF
clone_size: .
d_call: .
v_call: TRBV5-1
j_call: TRBJ2-5

cdr3_nt: TGTGCCAGCAGCTTAGGGCGGGACGAGCAGTACTTC
cdr3_aa: CASSLGRDEQYF
clone_size: few
d_call: .
v_call: TRBV7-6
j_call: TRBJ2-7

cdr3_nt: TGTGCCAGCAGCGTAGAGGCTAGCGGCTGGGCCGGGGAGCTGTTTTTT
cdr3_aa: CASSVEASGWAGELFF
clone_size: few
d_call: TRBD2
v_call: TRBV9
j_call: TRBJ2-2

cdr3_nt: TGTGCCAGCAGCTCTAGCGGGGGAAGCGAGCAGTACTTC
cdr3_aa: CASSSSGGSEQYF
clone_size: few
d_call: TRBD2
v_call: TRBV7-6
j_call: TRBJ2-7

cdr3_nt: TGTGCCAGCAGCTTGCTAGCGGGGGGGTACACACGGAATGAGCAGTTCTTC
cdr3_aa: CASSLLAGGYTRNEQFF
clone_size: few
d_call: TRBD2
v_call: TRBV7-8
j_call: TRBJ2-1

cdr3_nt: TGTGCCATCAGTGAGTCCCTAGGACAGGGCGAAAAACTGTTTTTT
cdr3_aa: CAISESLGQGEKLFF
clone_size: .
d_call: TRBD1
v_call: TRBV10-3
j_call: TRBJ1-4

cdr3_nt: TGTGCCAGCAGCCCCCAACAGGGGGCATACACTGAAGCTTTCTTT
cdr3_aa: CASSPQQGAYTEAFF
clone_size: few
d_call: TRBD1
v_call: TRBV9
j_call: TRBJ1-1

cdr3_nt: TGCGCCAGCAGCTTGGGTCAAGATACGCAGTATTTT
cdr3_aa: CASSLGQDTQYF
clone_size: many
d_call: .
v_call: TRBV5-1
j_call: TRBJ2-3

cdr3_nt: TGTGCCACCTCCACGGGGGGACTCTCTGGGGCCAACGTCCTGACTTTC
cdr3_aa: CATSTGGLSGANVLTF
clone_size: .
d_call: TRBD2
v_call: TRBV19
j_call: TRBJ2-6

cdr3_nt: TGTGCCAGCAGCCCCCGGACAGATTACACAGATACGCAGTATTTT
cdr3_aa: CASSPRTDYTDTQYF
clone_size: .
d_call: .
v_call: TRBV9
j_call: TRBJ2-3

cdr3_nt: TGTGCCAGCAGGACAGGGGCCGCTCCAGCCCTCCACTTT
cdr3_aa: CASRTGAAPALHF
clone_size: .
d_call: TRBD1
v_call: TRBV6-5
j_call: TRBJ1-6

cdr3_nt: TGTGCCAGTACCTCGGCGGGACAGGGCGTGTACGAGCAGTACTTC
cdr3_aa: CASTSAGQGVYEQYF
clone_size: .
d_call: TRBD1
v_call: TRBV19
j_call: TRBJ2-7

cdr3_nt: TGCGCCAGCAGCTGGGGACAGGGTGCAATGAATGAGCAGTTCTTC
cdr3_aa: CASSWGQGAMNEQFF
clone_size: .
d_call: TRBD1
v_call: TRBV5-1
j_call: TRBJ2-1

cdr3_nt: TGTGCCAGCAGCGCCGCGGGAGGGGCGACCCAGCATTTT
cdr3_aa: CASSAAGGATQHF
clone_size: .
d_call: .
v_call: TRBV6-6
j_call: TRBJ1-5

cdr3_nt: TGTGCCAGCCTCCATCTGAGGGCAGATACGCAGTATTTT
cdr3_aa: CASLHLRADTQYF
clone_size: .
d_call: .
v_call: TRBV7-9
j_call: TRBJ2-3

cdr3_nt: TGCGCCAGCAGCGGGGGCCTCTCTGGGGCCAACGTCCTGACTTTC
cdr3_aa: CASSGGLSGANVLTF
clone_size: .
d_call: .
v_call: TRBV5-1
j_call: TRBJ2-6

cdr3_nt: TGTGCCAGCAGACCCCCCCTGGGGGCGAGCACTGAAGCTTTCTTT
cdr3_aa: CASRPPLGASTEAFF
clone_size: .
d_call: .
v_call: TRBV6-5
j_call: TRBJ1-1

cdr3_nt: TGTGCCAGCAGCTTAGTCTCGGGGGGATACACAGATACGCAGTATTTT
cdr3_aa: CASSLVSGGYTDTQYF
clone_size: few
d_call: TRBD2
v_call: TRBV13
j_call: TRBJ2-3

cdr3_nt: TGTGCCAGCAGCTTAGTCTCAGGGGGCGGTGGCTACACCTTC
cdr3_aa: CASSLVSGGGGYTF
clone_size: .
d_call: TRBD1
v_call: TRBV7-2
j_call: TRBJ1-2

cdr3_nt: TGTGCCAGCAGTCGTCGACAGGGCTTGGGGAATCAGCCCCAGCATTTT
cdr3_aa: CASSRRQGLGNQPQHF
clone_size: few
d_call: TRBD1
v_call: TRBV27
j_call: TRBJ1-5

cdr3_nt: TGTGCCACCAGCCCGGAGCGGGGGGGCTCCTACGAGCAGTACTTC
cdr3_aa: CATSPERGGSYEQYF
clone_size: few
d_call: TRBD2
v_call: TRBV15
j_call: TRBJ2-7

cdr3_nt: TGTGCCAGCAGTGAAAGTTACAGGGGGGGACAAGAGACCCAGTACTTC
cdr3_aa: CASSESYRGGQETQYF
clone_size: few
d_call: .
v_call: TRBV6-1
j_call: TRBJ2-5

cdr3_nt: TGTGCCAGCAGCTTTTCGACTTTCACAGATACGCAGTATTTT
cdr3_aa: CASSFSTFTDTQYF
clone_size: once
d_call: .
v_call: TRBV5-6
j_call: TRBJ2-3

cdr3_nt: TGTGCCAGTAGTATACCCCCGGGAGTAGACACCGGGGAGCTGTTTTTT
cdr3_aa: CASSIPPGVDTGELFF
clone_size: .
d_call: .
v_call: TRBV19
j_call: TRBJ2-2

cdr3_nt: TGTGCCAGCAGTGTACAGGGGCCTAACTATGGCTACACCTTC
cdr3_aa: CASSVQGPNYGYTF
clone_size: few
d_call: TRBD1
v_call: TRBV2
j_call: TRBJ1-2

cdr3_nt: TGTGCCAGCAGCTCGTCCAGGCTATCCTACGAGCAGTACTTC
cdr3_aa: CASSSSRLSYEQYF
clone_size: few
d_call: .
v_call: TRBV7-9
j_call: TRBJ2-7

cdr3_nt: TGTGCCAGCAGTTACTCGTTACTTATGAACACTGAAGCTTTCTTT
cdr3_aa: CASSYSLLMNTEAFF
clone_size: .
d_call: .
v_call: TRBV6-5
j_call: TRBJ1-1

cdr3_nt: TGTGCCAGCTCACCATTGACTAGCGGGGTAATCACCTACGAGCAGTACTTC
cdr3_aa: CASSPLTSGVITYEQYF
clone_size: .
d_call: TRBD2
v_call: TRBV18
j_call: TRBJ2-7

cdr3_nt: TGTGCCAGCAGTTACTTCGGGGAAAGCACAGATACGCAGTATTTT
cdr3_aa: CASSYFGESTDTQYF
clone_size: few
d_call: .
v_call: TRBV6-5
j_call: TRBJ2-3

cdr3_nt: TGTGCCAGCAGCCCGGGGACAGGGGTGCGCCCCGGGGTGCCCCAGCATTTT
cdr3_aa: CASSPGTGVRPGVPQHF
clone_size: .
d_call: TRBD1
v_call: TRBV7-9
j_call: TRBJ1-5

cdr3_nt: TGTGCCAGCAGCTATGGGGACAGGGTAGACGGCTACACCTTC
cdr3_aa: CASSYGDRVDGYTF
clone_size: few
d_call: TRBD1
v_call: TRBV7-9
j_call: TRBJ1-2

cdr3_nt: TGTGCCAGCAGCGACAGCCTCCTGCTAGCCAAAAACATTCAGTACTTC
cdr3_aa: CASSDSLLLAKNIQYF
clone_size: .
d_call: .
v_call: TRBV7-2
j_call: TRBJ2-4

cdr3_nt: TGTGCCAGCAGGAGGGCCACCTACGAGCAGTACTTC
cdr3_aa: CASRRATYEQYF
clone_size: few
d_call: .
v_call: TRBV6-1
j_call: TRBJ2-7

cdr3_nt: TGTGCCAGCATTTGGGCAAGCTCCTACAATGAGCAGTTCTTC
cdr3_aa: CASIWASSYNEQFF
clone_size: few
d_call: .
v_call: TRBV2
j_call: TRBJ2-1

cdr3_nt: TGCGCCAGCAGCCCCGGGGGGCCGGGGGAGCAGTACTTC
cdr3_aa: CASSPGGPGEQYF
clone_size: .
d_call: .
v_call: TRBV5-1
j_call: TRBJ2-7

cdr3_nt: TGTGCCAGCAGCCATGCTAGCGGGGTCTACAGCTCCTACGAGCAGTACTTC
cdr3_aa: CASSHASGVYSSYEQYF
clone_size: few
d_call: TRBD2
v_call: TRBV7-2
j_call: TRBJ2-7

cdr3_nt: TGTGCCAGCGGGACATATTATCAGCCCCAGCATTTT
cdr3_aa: CASGTYYQPQHF
clone_size: few
d_call: .
v_call: TRBV19
j_call: TRBJ1-5

cdr3_nt: TGTGCCAGCAGTGACCCTCCTAACTATGGCTACACCTTC
cdr3_aa: CASSDPPNYGYTF
clone_size: .
d_call: .
v_call: TRBV6-4
j_call: TRBJ1-2

cdr3_nt: TGTGCCAGCAGCCAAACGACAGTGGCCTCCCAGTACTTC
cdr3_aa: CASSQTTVASQYF
clone_size: many
d_call: .
v_call: TRBV11-2
j_call: TRBJ2-5